This T cell receptor beta chain is drawn from a study of post-analysis software for immune sequencing data. Notes on the study in general: Five TRBV segments, TRBV5-6, TRBV5-1 and TRBV20-1 among them, were found more frequent in patients than controls. The F measure placed samples prepared in the same batch into strongly shared clusters. Significantly decreased normalized Chao1 diversity was recorded for multiple sclerosis patients relative to controls.

Unique molecular identifiers were built into the TCR beta cDNA libraries. Between about 0.85 and 10 million T cells gave rise to hundreds of thousands of cDNA molecules. TCRdb processed the PCR reads anew with MiXCR; each CDR3 protein has one entry. The repertoire holds roughly 400,000 distinct CDR3 sequences, with 39% as singletons. Worth noting for this clonotype: Its antigen is still unknown.

In germline, CDR1 is SQVTM, CDR2 ANQGSEA. After removal of 4 bases from V and 8 bases from J, the junction contained 19 bases not matched to a gene. The CDR3 length is 16 residues. The sequenced sample consisted of blood. This clonotype was obtained from a girl aged 2-9 years with multiple sclerosis. The rearrangement uses TRBV29-1 and TRBJ1-2; TRBD1 matches 7 bases. The CDR3 coding sequence is TGCAGCGTTGTAGCGGACAGGTGGCCGGGCTTTCGAGGCTACACCTTC. It encodes CSVVADRWPGFRGYTF.